The present T cell receptor (beta chain) was sequenced within a study of cytomegalovirus exposure and HLA in healthy donors. Whole-study findings and limits: A likely sequencing artifact accounted for one observed cluster of highly shared sequence variants.

PCR used 60 Vbeta primers and 13 Jbeta primers. Sequencing was performed with immunoSEQ multiplex PCR; in TCRdb, only in-frame clones are kept and a portion is missing. There are 170,000 or so clones in the sample; roughly 77% occur only once, and 1% lies in the top ten. With regard to this clone: What it binds is unknown.

Germline V gene data show CDR1 as LGHNA and CDR2 as YSLEER. This CDR3 region has 15 residues. Trimming removed 0 bases at V and 4 bases at J, with 12 bases between. This sequence originates from a woman between 50 and 59 years old in good health and CMV-seropositive. The material sequenced was PBMCs. The chain combines TRBV4-3 with TRBJ1-2; D may be TRBD1 (5 bases). Here the CDR3 reads CASSQDAAGSYGYTF. CDR3 bases: TGCGCCAGCAGCCAAGATGCAGCAGGGTCCTATGGCTACACCTTC.